The T cell receptor (beta chain) under discussion was sequenced for a study of PD-L1 blockade in urothelial cancer. The germline gives CDR1 SGHNT, CDR2 YYREEE (reference sequence). The CDR3 is 17 residues long. Trimming left V 1 base short and J 1 base short, with 14 bases between. Whole-study results and caveats: Below-median pretreatment blood TCR clonality was a predictor of better survival.

Comment on this clone: As yet, its antigen is unknown.

TCRdb keeps only in-frame clones here, not all; method: immunoSEQ multiplex PCR. The sample lists 85,000 to 90,000 clones, 85% to 95% seen once, with 7.5% to 10% in the top ten. Sequenced here: PBMCs, sampled around atezolizumab (anti-PD-L1) treatment. V and J are TRBV5-4 and TRBJ2-2, with D maybe TRBD1 (6 bases). This sequence originates from a man aged 55 to 70 with urothelial cancer. Here the CDR3 reads CASSLPKLTGNTGELFF. The DNA of the CDR3 is TGTGCCAGCAGCTTGCCCAAATTGACAGGGAACACCGGGGAGCTGTTTTTT.